The T cell receptor (beta chain) under discussion was sequenced for a study of shared clonotypes between healthy human individuals. Study context: CD4 naive and memory got three plates each, CD8 naive two, CD8 memory one. Overall study findings and caveats: Generation probabilities of non-shared clonotypes were lower (relative to those shared by all four donors).

In the naive CD8 group, cells lacked CD45RO and were positively selected for CCR7, so terminally differentiated effector memory CD45RA+ cells were left out. There were no recent acute infections or vaccinations among the donors, who were healthy HIV-negative adults. Every contributor of samples was a Caucasian grown-up residing in Nashville, Tennessee. The CDR3 consists of 13 residues. Trimming stripped 4 bases from V and 1 base from J, with 10 bases between. Per the germline V gene, CDR1 is SQVTM and CDR2 is ANQGSEA. Repertoires were generated with immunoSEQ multiplex PCR, while TCRdb's copy carries only in-frame clones and drops some. The sample holds 550,000 to 600,000 clones, 95% to 98% seen once. Points on this clone: What it recognizes is unknown.

The chain couples TRBV29-1 to TRBJ2-5; TRBD1 is a possible D gene (6 bases). The origin of this receptor is a man aged 30 to 39 in good health. The sample comprised naive CD8+ T cells sorted from blood. The CDR3 loop is CSVGDRIQETQYF. The CDR3 bases are TGCAGCGTTGGAGACAGGATCCAAGAGACCCAGTACTTC.